The 30 T cell receptor beta chains given below trace back to one sample, sequenced in a study of blood T cell repertoires in COVID-19. Assay used: immunoSEQ multiplex PCR; TCRdb lists only in-frame clones, some missing. The data hold about 230,000 clones, with approximately 80% observed a single time. Sequencing was performed on peripheral blood. The receptor set was obtained from a man in his forties who had recovered from COVID-19.

The chain recombines TRBV19 with TRBJ2-1, with 16 bases aligning to TRBD2. The CDR3 extends over 16 amino acids. V lost 1 base to trimming and J lost 10 bases; unmatched junction nucleotides: 4. CDR1 and CDR2 from the germline V gene are LNHDA and SQIVND (reference sequence). DNA for the CDR3: TGTGCCAGTAGTATAGGGGGACTAGCGGGAGGGAAGGAGCAGTTCTTC. This translates into CASSIGGLAGGKEQFF.

The rearrangement joins TRBV5-1 to TRBJ2-2, with D perhaps TRBD1 (6 bases). CDR1 and CDR2 from the germline V gene are SGHRS and YFSETQ. V was trimmed by 5 bases and J by 6 bases, leaving 20 bases between them. The CDR3 has 16 amino acids. The CDR3 spells CASSHGAVKGAGELFF. Written as DNA, the CDR3 is TGCGCCAGCAGTCATGGAGCGGTCAAGGGGGCCGGGGAGCTGTTTTTT.

This rearrangement joins TRBV9 to TRBJ2-1; 13 bases agree with TRBD2. V trimming: 3 bases; J trimming: 3 bases; junction bases outside the gene matches: 12. From germline, CDR1 is SGDLS and CDR2 YYNGEE. This CDR3 spans 19 amino acids. CDR3 in amino acids: CASSARLAGGRAGYNEQFF. DNA of the CDR3: TGTGCCAGCAGCGCCAGACTAGCGGGGGGTCGCGCGGGCTACAATGAGCAGTTCTTC.

This chain links TRBV6-5 with TRBJ2-5; 10 bases agree with TRBD2. V shed 2 bases and J 4 bases; nucleotides not matched to a gene: 7. The CDR3 has 16 amino acids. Germline values: CDR1 MNHEY, CDR2 SVGAGI. The DNA for the CDR3 is TGTGCCAGCAGTTACCTGGCTAGCGGGAGTATAGAGACCCAGTACTTC. Its protein product is CASSYLASGSIETQYF.

This sequence joins TRBV6-5 and TRBJ1-2; no definite D call. CDR3 size: 12 residues. Germline assignment: CDR1 MNHEY and CDR2 SVGAGI. With 5 bases removed from V and 4 bases from J, the gap between germline ends came to 8 bases. The chain's CDR3 is CASSTEGYGYTF. CDR3 sequence (DNA): TGTGCCAGCAGTACCGAGGGCTATGGCTACACCTTC.

This clone was counted only a few times. V gene TRBV5-1 combines with J gene TRBJ2-3; D is unclear. The CDR3 is made up of 14 amino acids. The germline V gene has CDR1 SGHRS and CDR2 YFSETQ. V was shortened by 4 bases and J by 1 base, with 10 bases between the two germline ends. CDR3 protein: CASSPPAGTDTQYF. The CDR3 DNA is TGCGCCAGCAGCCCCCCGGCGGGCACAGATACGCAGTATTTT.

The chain has TRBV21-1 and TRBJ1-2; TRBD1 is taken as the D call from the table, unchecked against the DNA. TRBV21-1 is noted as a pseudogene. The CDR3 is 16 amino acids. The DNA of the CDR3 is TGTGCCAGCAGCACCCCCCCAGGGGACAACAACTATGGCTACACCTTC. Its translation: CASSTPPGDNNYGYTF.

The chain uses TRBV9 and TRBJ2-7; 9 bases map to TRBD1. Germline CDR1 and CDR2: SGDLS and YYNGEE. CDR3 length: 17 residues. V was clipped by 0 bases and J by 7 bases; unmatched bases: 14. CDR3 DNA: TGTGCCAGCAGCGTAGTCCGGGACAGGGAATTCCATGTTGAGCAGTACTTC. It yields the protein CASSVVRDREFHVEQYF.

On this clone itself: Other DNA sequences in this sample translate to the same CDR3. This rearrangement joins TRBV3-1 (or the pseudogene TRBV3-2) to TRBJ2-2; 7 bases agree with TRBD2. CDR1 and CDR2 from the germline V gene are LGHDT and YNNKEL (reference sequence). The V and J ends lost 6 bases and 1 base, in that order; junction bases with no gene match: 8. The CDR3 has 16 amino acids. The CDR3 DNA reads as TGTGCCAGCAGTCGGGGGTTAGCGGGGAACACCGGGGAGCTGTTTTTT. This encodes CASSRGLAGNTGELFF.

The rearrangement links TRBV5-1 to TRBJ1-1; perhaps TRBD1 as D (6 bases). V lost 4 bases and J lost 1, with 11 bases in between. The CDR3 loop spans 14 amino acids. Germline V gene sequence: CDR1 SGHRS, CDR2 YFSETQ. CDR3 sequence reads: CASSQMTGNTEAFF. The CDR3 DNA sequence: TGCGCCAGCAGCCAGATGACAGGGAACACTGAAGCTTTCTTT.

This chain uses TRBV14 with TRBJ2-2; 8 nucleotides agree with TRBD2. This CDR3 has 19 residues. The ends lost 0 bases at V and 1 base at J; junction bases unmatched: 10. Germline V CDR1 and CDR2: SGHDN, FVKESK. The CDR3 region has the DNA TGTGCCAGCAGCCAAGACAAAACGGGGGGGCTATGGAACACCGGGGAGCTGTTTTTT. Its protein product is CASSQDKTGGLWNTGELFF.

This clone appeared once. The V gene is TRBV4-1, the J gene TRBJ2-3; maybe TRBD1 (5 bases). Per germline, CDR1 MGHRA and CDR2 YSYEKL. The CDR3 totals 15 residues. Trimming took off 1 base at V and 6 bases at J, with 14 bases between the two ends. This CDR3 is CASSQGPSGWDTQYF. DNA of the CDR3: TGCGCCAGCAGCCAAGGACCTTCAGGGTGGGATACGCAGTATTTT.

The chain combines TRBV7-9 with TRBJ2-7, with 9 bases identical to TRBD1. V dropped 5 bases and J dropped 5; count of bases not matched to a gene: 7. Germline values: CDR1 SEHNR, CDR2 FQNEAQ (reference sequence). This CDR3 is 14 amino acids long. Here the CDR3 reads CASSIGQGMDEQYF. The CDR3 DNA is TGTGCCAGCAGCATAGGACAGGGGATGGACGAGCAGTACTTC.

This clone was detected once. V is TRBV29-1 and J is TRBJ2-3; 7 positions agree with TRBD2. J gave up 0 bases and V 6 bases, and 12 bases lay outside the gene matches. CDR1 and CDR2 (germline): SQVTM, ANQGSEA. This CDR3 is built from 16 residues. CDR3 coding DNA: TGCAGCGTGGGACTCCGACTAGCAGCTAGCACAGATACGCAGTATTTT. Protein: CSVGLRLAASTDTQYF.

The chain employs TRBV15 and TRBJ2-5; 7 nucleotides agree with TRBD1. CDR3 length: 19 residues. CDR1 and CDR2 from the germline V gene are LNHNV and YYDKDF (reference sequence). V was clipped by 1 base and J by 5 bases; unmatched bases: 19. This CDR3 is CATSRGGRVSARGFETQYF. In DNA form, the CDR3 reads TGTGCCACCAGCAGAGGGGGGCGGGTTTCGGCCAGGGGGTTCGAGACCCAGTACTTC.

The chain is built from TRBV6-1 and TRBJ1-6, with D possibly being TRBD1 (5 bases). Per the germline V gene, CDR1 is MNHNS and CDR2 is SASEGT. The V end was cut by 1 base, the J end by 7 bases, with 5 bases between. The CDR3 is 13 amino acids. In DNA, the CDR3 is TGTGCCAGCAGTGAAGGACAGAATTCACCCCTCCACTTT. As protein: CASSEGQNSPLHF.

The rearrangement joins TRBV10-3 to TRBJ2-1; 7 bases align to TRBD2. Germline CDR1 and CDR2: ENHRY and SYGVKD. This CDR3 has 14 amino acids. V lost 3 bases and J lost 9; bases outside the gene matches: 8. The CDR3 DNA sequence: TGTGCCATCAGTGACCCGGGACTATCGGCTGAGCAGTTCTTC. Protein: CAISDPGLSAEQFF.

The rearrangement uses TRBV19 and TRBJ2-2; 9 nucleotides agree with TRBD1. V lost 5 bases, J lost 5 bases, and 6 bases stayed unmatched. The CDR3 consists of 15 residues. The germline gives CDR1 LNHDA, CDR2 SQIVND (reference sequence). CDR3 DNA sequence: TGTGCCAGTAGTGGCCGGGACAGGGAGACCGGGGAGCTGTTTTTT. It codes for CASSGRDRETGELFF.

The chain carries TRBV7-2 and TRBJ2-7; D is possibly TRBD1 (6 bases). V was trimmed by 2 bases and J by 2 bases, leaving 10 bases between them. The CDR3 contains 14 residues. Germline-derived CDR1 and CDR2 are SGHTA and FQGNSA. The CDR3, as DNA: TGTGCCAGCAGCTTATCCAGGGGACCCTACGAGCAGTACTTC. Protein product: CASSLSRGPYEQYF.

The rearrangement links TRBV13 to TRBJ2-7; D call uncertain. This CDR3 region has 15 residues. The V and J ends lost 5 bases and 2 bases respectively, with 16 bases between them. The germline V gene encodes CDR1 PRHDT and CDR2 FYEKMQ (reference sequence). CDR3 nucleotides: TGTGCCAGCAGCCCCCCGATGGCAGCGACCTACGAGCAGTACTTC. Translating it yields CASSPPMAATYEQYF.

The chain recombines TRBV5-1 with TRBJ2-7, with D possibly matching TRBD1 (6 bases). The CDR3 has 14 residues. Trimming shortened V by 0 bases and J by 5 bases, and 12 bases separated the two germline ends. Germline V CDR1 and CDR2: SGHRS, YFSETQ. CDR3 protein: CASSLGAGDDEQYF. CDR3 nucleotide sequence: TGCGCCAGCAGCTTGGGGGCAGGGGATGACGAGCAGTACTTC.

In its sample, this clone was seen a few times. This chain links TRBV6-6 with TRBJ1-5; D is undetermined. CDR1 and CDR2 (germline): MNHNY, SVGAGI (reference sequence). CDR3 length: 14 residues. V dropped 2 bases and J dropped 5 bases, with 10 bases sitting between them. The CDR3 spells CASSYPDGDQPQHF. The CDR3 DNA follows: TGTGCCAGCAGTTACCCAGACGGGGATCAGCCCCAGCATTTT.

CDR3 amino acids: CASSSYLMGHTQYF. CDR3 in DNA: TGTGCCAGCAGCTCTTATCTTATGGGGCATACGCAGTATTTT. The chain links TRBV7-9 to TRBJ2-3; D perhaps matches TRBD1 (5 bases). There are 14 residues in the CDR3. Germline lookup yields CDR1 SEHNR and CDR2 FQNEAQ (reference sequence). V lost 4 bases and J lost 7, with 15 bases in between.

Only a few counts were recorded for this clone. The chain is built from TRBV27 and TRBJ1-1; a weak D match, TRBD1 (5 bases). The germline CDR1 and CDR2 sequences are MNHEY and SMNVEV (reference sequence). The CDR3 spans 15 residues. The V end was cut by 5 bases, the J end by 4 bases, with 17 bases between. In nucleotides, the CDR3 is TGTGCCAGCAGTCCAACCCCTGACAGTGGCACTGAAGCTTTCTTT. It is translated as CASSPTPDSGTEAFF.

The J gene is TRBJ2-1, the V gene TRBV19; 9 bases fit TRBD1. V lost 4 bases to trimming and J lost 12 bases; unmatched junction nucleotides: 13. The CDR3 sequence is 15 residues long. CDR1 is LNHDA, CDR2 SQIVND, per germline (reference sequence). DNA of the CDR3: TGTGCCAGTAGTACACCGGGACAGGGCAGTCCCCGGCAGTTCTTC. Translated, it gives CASSTPGQGSPRQFF.

This chain links TRBV7-9 with TRBJ1-2; D is uncertain. The germline V gene encodes CDR1 SEHNR and CDR2 FQNEAQ (reference sequence). Between the trimmed V and J ends, which lost 5 bases and 0 bases, there was a span of 19 bases. The CDR3 consists of 17 residues. This chain's CDR3 is CASSLSLGWAANYGYTF. The CDR3 DNA reads TGTGCCAGCAGCCTAAGCCTGGGTTGGGCAGCTAACTATGGCTACACCTTC.

The CDR3 protein is CASSLQGVGHEKLFF. DNA for the CDR3: TGTGCCAGCAGCTTACAGGGGGTCGGCCATGAAAAACTGTTTTTT. This chain connects TRBV11-2 to TRBJ1-4, with 7 positions matching TRBD1. Looked up from germline, CDR1 is SGHAT and CDR2 is FQNNGV. The V segment lost 2 bases and the J segment 6 bases; nucleotides outside the gene matches: 6. This CDR3 is 15 amino acids long.

This clone appeared a few times. At the DNA level, this CDR3 is encoded by other sequences in the same sample as well. The chain couples TRBV6-2 or TRBV6-3 to TRBJ2-3; no reliable D call. V was trimmed by 3 bases and J by 2 bases, leaving 6 bases between them. CDR1 and CDR2 (germline): MNHEY, SVGEGT. The CDR3 covers 13 residues. In DNA, the CDR3 is TGTGCCAGCAGTTATTCCCACACAGATACGCAGTATTTT. Amino acid sequence: CASSYSHTDTQYF.

The chain joins TRBV9 to TRBJ2-1; TRBD2 agrees at 7 bases. This CDR3 region has 16 residues. The trim removed 4 bases at V and 3 bases at J, leaving 10 bases unmatched. Germline assignment: CDR1 SGDLS and CDR2 YYNGEE. For the CDR3, the DNA is TGTGCCAGCAGCACGGGCGGGCTAGCGGTCTACAATGAGCAGTTCTTC. It is translated as CASSTGGLAVYNEQFF.

This clone has more than one count but fewer than ten. The V gene is TRBV7-6, the J gene TRBJ1-2; TRBD1 matches at 8 bases. The CDR3 covers 13 residues. Germline V CDR1 and CDR2: SGHVS, FNYEAQ. The V and J ends lost 1 base and 7 bases, in that order; junction bases with no gene match: 2. The CDR3 DNA reads TGTGCCAGCAGCTTAGGGACAGGGAGTGGCTACACCTTC. Translating gives CASSLGTGSGYTF.